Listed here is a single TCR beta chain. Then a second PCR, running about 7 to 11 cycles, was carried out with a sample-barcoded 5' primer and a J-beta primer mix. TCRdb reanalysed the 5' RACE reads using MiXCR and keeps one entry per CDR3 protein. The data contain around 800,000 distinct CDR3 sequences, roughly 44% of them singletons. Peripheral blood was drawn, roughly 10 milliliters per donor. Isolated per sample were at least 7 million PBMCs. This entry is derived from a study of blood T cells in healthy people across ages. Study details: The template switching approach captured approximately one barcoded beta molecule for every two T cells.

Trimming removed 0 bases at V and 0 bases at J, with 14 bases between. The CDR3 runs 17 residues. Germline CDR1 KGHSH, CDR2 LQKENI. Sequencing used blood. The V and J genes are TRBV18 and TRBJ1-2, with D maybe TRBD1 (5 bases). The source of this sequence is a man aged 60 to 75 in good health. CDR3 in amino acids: CASSPPSGPLANYGYTF. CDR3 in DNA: TGTGCCAGCTCACCACCGTCAGGGCCACTAGCTAACTATGGCTACACCTTC.